The 17 T cell receptor beta chains reported below all come from one sample, sequenced in a study of Ad26.COV2.S vaccination and SARS-CoV-2 variants. TCRdb's table, derived via immunoSEQ multiplex PCR, lists solely in-frame clones and lacks some. The sample records about 250,000 clones, about 90% being singletons. As to treatment: roughly 19 received Ad26.COV2.S at low or high dose, single or two shots; 5 received placebo; per-sample allocation not given. Day 63 after the first vaccine or placebo injection was the time point for sampling. Sequenced material: peripheral blood, taken in a trial of Ad26.COV2.S vaccine versus placebo. All receptors come from a person between 18 and 59 years old who received the Ad26.COV2.S COVID-19 vaccine or a placebo.

This clone was detected a few times. CDR3 protein: CASSRRGGPGTEAFF. Written as DNA, the CDR3 is TGTGCCAGCAGCCGGAGAGGGGGGCCCGGAACTGAAGCTTTCTTT. The chain employs TRBV5-4 and TRBJ1-1; D perhaps matches TRBD1 (6 bases). Germline lookup yields CDR1 SGHNT and CDR2 YYREEE (reference sequence). The ends were cut back, 4 bases at V and 5 bases at J, with 18 bases in the middle. This CDR3 region has 15 residues.

This sequence joins TRBV7-9 and TRBJ1-1; possible D gene TRBD1, 5 bases. Germline CDR1 and CDR2: SEHNR and FQNEAQ (reference sequence). This CDR3 is built from 18 residues. Trimming cost V 5 bases and J 1 base, with 23 bases left between them. The CDR3 is CASSPGRGSIIGNTEAFF. CDR3 DNA sequence: TGTGCCAGCAGCCCCGGCCGGGGGTCCATTATTGGGAACACTGAAGCTTTCTTT.

This rearrangement joins TRBV4-3 to TRBJ1-5; TRBD1 might be the D (5 bases). CDR1 LGHNA and CDR2 YSLEER come from the germline V gene. The CDR3 is 15 amino acids. Trimming shortened V by 1 base and J by 0 bases, and 7 bases separated the two germline ends. The CDR3 nucleotides read TGCGCCAGCAGCCAAGGGACATTTAGCAATCAGCCCCAGCATTTT. Protein product: CASSQGTFSNQPQHF.

V and J are TRBV9 and TRBJ2-1; D is possibly TRBD2 (5 bases). CDR3 length: 15 amino acids. The V end was cut by 0 bases, the J end by 6 bases, with 13 bases between. Germline assignment: CDR1 SGDLS and CDR2 YYNGEE. The CDR3 DNA follows: TGTGCCAGCAGCGTAGCAAGAGCCCGGGGCAATGAGCAGTTCTTC. Translating gives CASSVARARGNEQFF.

The chain carries TRBV18 and TRBJ1-1; 8 bases are a match to TRBD1. The germline CDR1 and CDR2 sequences are KGHSH and LQKENI. Trimming took 6 bases from V and 0 from J; bases not matched to a gene: 6. CDR3 length equals 15 residues. CDR3 region: CASSWTGSLNTEAFF. The CDR3 DNA reads TGTGCCAGCTCTTGGACAGGGAGCCTGAACACTGAAGCTTTCTTT.

The chain carries TRBV14 and TRBJ1-5; 8 bases agree with TRBD1. The CDR3 has 17 residues. V dropped 4 bases and J dropped 3; count of bases not matched to a gene: 11. The germline V gene encodes CDR1 SGHDN and CDR2 FVKESK. In DNA form, the CDR3 reads TGTGCCAGCAGCCCCCGCAGGACAGGGCGTTTCAATCAGCCCCAGCATTTT. This codes for CASSPRRTGRFNQPQHF.

This chain connects TRBV4-1 to TRBJ2-1; 13 bases agree with TRBD2. With 7 bases clipped from V and 2 bases from J, the junction kept 23 bases outside the gene matches. Germline V gene sequence: CDR1 MGHRA, CDR2 YSYEKL. The CDR3 totals 22 residues. The CDR3 is CASKRTFTGKRTSGRPYNEQFF. Here the CDR3 DNA reads TGCGCCAGCAAAAGGACCTTCACGGGGAAAAGGACTAGCGGGAGACCCTACAATGAGCAGTTCTTC.

This clone was recorded only once. The chain carries TRBV24-1 and TRBJ2-2, with TRBD1 matching 7 bases. CDR3 size: 16 residues. CDR1 and CDR2 from the germline V gene are KGHDR and SFDVKD. The ends lost 4 bases at V and 4 bases at J; junction bases unmatched: 8. The CDR3, as DNA: TGTGCCACCAGTGACCGTCGACAGGGCACCACCGGGGAGCTGTTTTTT. It yields the protein CATSDRRQGTTGELFF.

The V call is TRBV30, the J call TRBJ2-5; 10 nucleotides line up with TRBD1. The CDR3 contains 14 residues. V shed 2 bases and J 5 bases; nucleotides not matched to a gene: 5. Looked up from germline, CDR1 is GTSNPN and CDR2 is SVGIG (reference sequence). The CDR3 DNA follows: TGTGCCTGGAGTTCCGACAGGGGGCTTGAGACCCAGTACTTC. Amino acid sequence: CAWSSDRGLETQYF.

The CDR3 bases are TGTGCCACCCGAACGGGGGGGCTCCGAAACACCATATATTTT. It is translated as CATRTGGLRNTIYF. This chain joins TRBV15 and TRBJ1-3; weak D call: TRBD1 (6 bases). This CDR3 has 14 residues. Germline lookup yields CDR1 LNHNV and CDR2 YYDKDF (reference sequence). Between the trimmed V and J ends, which lost 8 bases and 5 bases, there was a span of 16 bases.

This chain joins TRBV3-1 (or the pseudogene TRBV3-2) and TRBJ1-5, with D hard to call. V shed 2 bases and J shed 0 bases, with 5 bases lying between them. The CDR3 is 14 amino acids. The germline CDR1 and CDR2 sequences are LGHDT and YNNKEL (reference sequence). The CDR3 reads CASSQSHSNQPQHF. CDR3 DNA: TGTGCCAGCAGCCAAAGTCATAGCAATCAGCCCCAGCATTTT.

The chain couples TRBV7-2 to TRBJ2-5, with 7 bases fitting TRBD1. Germline CDR1 reads SGHTA; CDR2 reads FQGNSA. The CDR3 is 14 residues long. The ends lost 5 bases at V and 2 bases at J; junction bases unmatched: 5. The CDR3 DNA is TGTGCCAGCAGCAGGGGGCTTCGGCAAGAGACCCAGTACTTC. Amino acids: CASSRGLRQETQYF.

The rearrangement uses TRBV9 and TRBJ2-5; TRBD2 aligns across 11 bases. This CDR3 region has 16 residues. V gave up 3 bases and J gave up 2 bases; unmatched junction bases: 6. Germline-derived CDR1 and CDR2 are SGDLS and YYNGEE. The CDR3 DNA follows: TGTGCCAGCAGCGCACCCGGGACTAGCGGACAAGAGACCCAGTACTTC. Its protein product is CASSAPGTSGQETQYF.

The rearrangement uses TRBV7-2 and TRBJ1-1; D remains unclear. The CDR3 runs to 15 residues. In germline, CDR1 is SGHTA, CDR2 FQGNSA. The ends were cut back, 0 bases at V and 7 bases at J, with 15 bases in the middle. The CDR3 DNA reads TGTGCCAGCAGCTTAGCCCACTTAGTGGGAGTTGAAGCTTTCTTT. As protein: CASSLAHLVGVEAFF.

The chain carries TRBV30 and TRBJ2-1; 8 positions match TRBD1. Germline trimming cut 2 bases from V and 10 bases from J; bases unmatched to any gene: 7. This CDR3 is 13 amino acids long. The germline V gene has CDR1 GTSNPN and CDR2 SVGIG (reference sequence). This CDR3 is CAWSYDRGGEQFF. CDR3 bases: TGTGCCTGGAGTTATGACAGGGGAGGCGAGCAGTTCTTC.

The rearrangement joins TRBV7-8 to TRBJ2-2, with 11 bases identical to TRBD2. From germline, CDR1 is SGHVS and CDR2 FQNEAQ. V dropped 5 bases and J dropped 9; count of bases not matched to a gene: 8. The CDR3 extends over 15 amino acids. In DNA, the CDR3 is TGTGCCAGCAGCCCAGAGGGACTAGCGGCCCGGGAGCTGTTTTTT. This gives the protein CASSPEGLAARELFF.

Remarks on this clone: Other DNA sequences within the sample encode an identical CDR3. The chain joins TRBV9 to TRBJ2-1; D ambiguous. The V end was cut by 3 bases, the J end by 7 bases, with 5 bases between. This CDR3 has 11 residues. Germline CDR1 reads SGDLS; CDR2 reads YYNGEE. The CDR3 is CASSARNEQFF. CDR3 nucleotides: TGTGCCAGCAGCGCCCGAAATGAGCAGTTCTTC.